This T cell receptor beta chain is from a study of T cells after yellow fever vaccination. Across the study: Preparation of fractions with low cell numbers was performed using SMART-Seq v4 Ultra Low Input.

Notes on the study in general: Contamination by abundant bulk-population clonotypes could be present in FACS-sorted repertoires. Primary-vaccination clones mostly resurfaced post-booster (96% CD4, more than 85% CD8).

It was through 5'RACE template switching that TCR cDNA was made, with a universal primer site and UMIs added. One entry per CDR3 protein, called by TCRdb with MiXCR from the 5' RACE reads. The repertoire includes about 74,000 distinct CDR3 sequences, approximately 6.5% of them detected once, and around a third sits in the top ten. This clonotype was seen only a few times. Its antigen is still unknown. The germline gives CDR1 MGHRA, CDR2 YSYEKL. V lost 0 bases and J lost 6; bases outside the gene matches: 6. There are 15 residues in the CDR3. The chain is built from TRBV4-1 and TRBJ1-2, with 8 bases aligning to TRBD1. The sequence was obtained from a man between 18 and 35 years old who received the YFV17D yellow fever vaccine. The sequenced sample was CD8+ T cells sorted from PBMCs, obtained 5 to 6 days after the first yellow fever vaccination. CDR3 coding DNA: TGCGCCAGCAGCCAAGATGCAGGGGGCGTGGATGGCTACACCTTC. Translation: CASSQDAGGVDGYTF.